One and the same sample provided the 4 T cell receptor beta chains below, sequenced in a study of blood T cells in healthy people across ages. Using a J-beta primer mix together with a sample-barcoded 5' primer, a second PCR was run for roughly 6 to 12 cycles. TCRdb independently ran MiXCR on the 5' RACE reads; one entry per CDR3 protein. Of about a million distinct CDR3 sequences listed, roughly 51% are singletons. Sequenced material: blood. Source of these receptors: a woman aged 55-70 years in good health.

V gene TRBV28 combines with J gene TRBJ1-2, with D maybe TRBD1 (5 bases). V was clipped by 5 bases and J by 7 bases, with 17 bases between them. Germline lookup yields CDR1 MDHEN and CDR2 SYDVKM. The CDR3 runs 14 residues. The CDR3 nucleotides read TGTGCCAGCAGTGTGGCCCCAGGGCTGGGTGGCTACACCTTC. Protein sequence: CASSVAPGLGGYTF.

This clonotype turned up a few times. The genes are TRBV7-3 and TRBJ2-6, with D hard to call. The CDR3 runs 14 residues. Germline V gene sequence: CDR1 SGHTA, CDR2 FQGTGA. V was clipped by 5 bases and J by 3 bases, with 8 bases between them. CDR3 nucleotide sequence: TGTGCCAGCAGCCTCGGGCTTGGGGCCAACGTCCTGACTTTC. It yields the protein CASSLGLGANVLTF. Full variable domain (rest looked up from reference TRBV7-3 and TRBJ2-6): GAGVSQTPSNKVTEKGKYVELRCDPISGHTALYWYRQSLGQGPEFLIYFQGTGAADDSGLPNDRFFAVRPEGSVSTLKIQRTERGDSAVYLCASSLGLGANVLTFGAGSRLTVL.

The chain links TRBV12-3 or TRBV12-4 to TRBJ1-4; tentatively, D is TRBD1 (6 bases). V dropped 8 bases and J dropped 9 bases, with 16 bases sitting between them. The CDR3 is made up of 13 amino acids. CDR3 protein: CASRPGAVKKLFF. The DNA for the CDR3 is TGTGCCAGCCGCCCGGGGGCAGTGAAAAAACTGTTTTTT.

This chain uses TRBV20-1 with TRBJ1-5; tentative D call: TRBD1 (5 bases). Germline V CDR1 and CDR2: DFQATT, SNEGSKA (reference sequence). The CDR3 totals 15 residues. V lost 3 bases and J lost 2, with 14 bases in between. The CDR3 is CSASSPWGGNQPQHF. CDR3 nucleotide sequence: TGCAGTGCTAGCTCCCCATGGGGCGGCAATCAGCCCCAGCATTTT.